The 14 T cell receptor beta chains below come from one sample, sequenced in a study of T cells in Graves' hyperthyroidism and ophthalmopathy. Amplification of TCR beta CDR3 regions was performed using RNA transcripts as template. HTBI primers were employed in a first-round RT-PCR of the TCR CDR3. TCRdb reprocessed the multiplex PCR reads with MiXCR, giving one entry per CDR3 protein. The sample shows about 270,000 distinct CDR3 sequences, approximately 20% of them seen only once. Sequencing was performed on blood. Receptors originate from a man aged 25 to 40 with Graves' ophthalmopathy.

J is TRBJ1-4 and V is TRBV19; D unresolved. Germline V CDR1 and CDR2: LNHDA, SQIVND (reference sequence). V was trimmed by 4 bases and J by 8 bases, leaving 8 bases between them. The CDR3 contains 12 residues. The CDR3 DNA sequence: TGTGCCAGTAGTAAGGGTAGGGAAAAACTGTTTTTT. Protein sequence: CASSKGREKLFF.

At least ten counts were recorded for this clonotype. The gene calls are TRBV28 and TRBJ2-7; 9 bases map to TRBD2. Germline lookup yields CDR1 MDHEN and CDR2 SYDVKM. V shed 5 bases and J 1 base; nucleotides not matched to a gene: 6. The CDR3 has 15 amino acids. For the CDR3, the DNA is TGTGCCAGCAGTCTAGCGGGACCTCGTTCCTACGAGCAGTACTTC. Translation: CASSLAGPRSYEQYF.

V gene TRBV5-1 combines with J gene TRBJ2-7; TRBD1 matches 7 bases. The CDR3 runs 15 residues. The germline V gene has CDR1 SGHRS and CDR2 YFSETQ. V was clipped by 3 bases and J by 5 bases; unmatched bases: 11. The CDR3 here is CASSSLGQTIHEQYF. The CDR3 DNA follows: TGCGCCAGCAGCTCTCTGGGACAGACCATCCACGAGCAGTACTTC.

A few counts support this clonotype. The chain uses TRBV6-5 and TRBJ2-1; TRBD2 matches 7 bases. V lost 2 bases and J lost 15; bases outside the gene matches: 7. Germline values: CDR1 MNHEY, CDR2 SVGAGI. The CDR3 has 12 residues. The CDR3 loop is CASSYRRERGFF. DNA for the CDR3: TGTGCCAGCAGTTACAGGCGGGAGCGGGGGTTCTTC.

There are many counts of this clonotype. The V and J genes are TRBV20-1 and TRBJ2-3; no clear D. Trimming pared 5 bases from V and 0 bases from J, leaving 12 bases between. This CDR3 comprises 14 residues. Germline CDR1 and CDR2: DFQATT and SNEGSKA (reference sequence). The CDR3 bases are TGCAGTGCTGGAATAACTACTAGCACAGATACGCAGTATTTT. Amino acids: CSAGITTSTDTQYF.

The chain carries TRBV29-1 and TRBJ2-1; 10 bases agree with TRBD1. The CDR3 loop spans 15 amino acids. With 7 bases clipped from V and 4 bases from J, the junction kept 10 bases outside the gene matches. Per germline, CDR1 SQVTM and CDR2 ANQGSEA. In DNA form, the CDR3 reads TGCAGCGGGGGAAGGGACAGGGGCCTTTACAATGAGCAGTTCTTC. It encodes CSGGRDRGLYNEQFF.

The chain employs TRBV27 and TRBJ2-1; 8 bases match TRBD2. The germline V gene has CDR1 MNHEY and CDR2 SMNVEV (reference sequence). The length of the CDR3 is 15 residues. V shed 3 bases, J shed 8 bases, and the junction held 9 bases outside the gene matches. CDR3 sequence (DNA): TGTGCCAGCAGTTTTGGCGGGGGGAATACCGATGAGCAGTTCTTC. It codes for CASSFGGGNTDEQFF.

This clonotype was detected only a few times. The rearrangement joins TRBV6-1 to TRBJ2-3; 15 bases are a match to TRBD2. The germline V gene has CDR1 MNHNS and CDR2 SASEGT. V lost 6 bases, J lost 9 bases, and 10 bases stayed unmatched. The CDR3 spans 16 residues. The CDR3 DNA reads TGTGCCAGCAGAGAAACCTGGACTAGCGGGAGGGGGACGCAGTATTTT. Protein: CASRETWTSGRGTQYF.

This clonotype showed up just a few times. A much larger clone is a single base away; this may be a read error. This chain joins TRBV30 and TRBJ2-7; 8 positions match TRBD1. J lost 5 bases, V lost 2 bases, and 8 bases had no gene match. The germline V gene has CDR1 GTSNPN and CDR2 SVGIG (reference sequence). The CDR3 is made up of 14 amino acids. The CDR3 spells CAWSSTDRVNEQYF. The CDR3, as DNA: TGTGCCTGGAGTTCAACGGACAGGGTAAACGAGCAGTACTTC.

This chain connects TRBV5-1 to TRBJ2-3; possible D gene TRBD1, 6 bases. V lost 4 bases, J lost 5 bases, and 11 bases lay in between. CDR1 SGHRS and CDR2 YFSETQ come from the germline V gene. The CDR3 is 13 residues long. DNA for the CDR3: TGCGCCAGCAGCGGGCAGGGGATAGATACGCAGTATTTT. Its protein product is CASSGQGIDTQYF.

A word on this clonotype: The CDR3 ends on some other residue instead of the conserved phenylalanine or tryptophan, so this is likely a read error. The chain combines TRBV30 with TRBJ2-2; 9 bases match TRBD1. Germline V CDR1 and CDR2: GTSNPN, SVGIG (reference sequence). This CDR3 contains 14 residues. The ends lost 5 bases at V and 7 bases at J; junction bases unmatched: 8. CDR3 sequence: CAWDLDRGHGELFL. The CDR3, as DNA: TGTGCCTGGGACCTGGACAGGGGTCACGGGGAGCTGTTTCTT.

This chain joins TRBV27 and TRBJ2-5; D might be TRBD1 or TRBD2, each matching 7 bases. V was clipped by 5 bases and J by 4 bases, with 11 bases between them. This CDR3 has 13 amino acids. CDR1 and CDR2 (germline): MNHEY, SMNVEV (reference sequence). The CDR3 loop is CASSPGGGETQYF. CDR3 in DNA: TGTGCCAGCAGTCCAGGGGGGGGAGAGACCCAGTACTTC.

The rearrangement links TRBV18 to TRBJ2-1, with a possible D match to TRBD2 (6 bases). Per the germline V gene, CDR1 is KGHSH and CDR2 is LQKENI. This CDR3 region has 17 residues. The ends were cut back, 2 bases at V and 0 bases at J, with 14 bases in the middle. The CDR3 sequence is CASSPYGGRGSYNEQFF. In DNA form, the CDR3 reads TGTGCCAGCTCACCATACGGCGGGCGGGGCTCCTACAATGAGCAGTTCTTC.

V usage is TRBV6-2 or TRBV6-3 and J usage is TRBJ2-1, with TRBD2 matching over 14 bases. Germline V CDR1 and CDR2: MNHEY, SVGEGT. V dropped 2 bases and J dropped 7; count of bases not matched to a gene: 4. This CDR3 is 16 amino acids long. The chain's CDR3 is CASSYGGTSGSNEQFF. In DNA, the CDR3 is TGTGCCAGCAGTTACGGGGGGACTAGCGGGAGTAATGAGCAGTTCTTC.